These 27 T cell receptor beta chains originate from one sample sequenced in a study of blood T cell repertoires in COVID-19. Sequenced by immunoSEQ multiplex PCR; TCRdb stores in-frame clones only, minus some. Here the sample spans about 250,000 clones, 85% being singletons. Material for sequencing was peripheral blood. Receptors originate from a man aged 50-59 years with active or convalescent COVID-19.

The genes are TRBV5-8 and TRBJ2-1; unclear D gene. Germline V gives CDR1 SGHTS, CDR2 YDEGEE. Between the trimmed V and J ends, which lost 7 bases and 1 base, there was a span of 12 bases. This CDR3 spans 14 amino acids. CDR3 in amino acids: CASGPFGSYNEQFF. DNA of the CDR3: TGTGCCAGCGGCCCGTTCGGGTCCTACAATGAGCAGTTCTTC. The whole variable domain, remainder taken from reference TRBV5-8 and TRBJ2-1, is EAGVTQSPTHLIKTRGQQATLRCSPISGHTSVYWYQQALGLGLQFLLWYDEGEERNRGNFPPRFSGRQFPNYSSELNVNALELEDSALYLCASGPFGSYNEQFFGPGTRLTVL.

This clone was detected only once. The J gene is TRBJ2-7, the V gene TRBV4-1; TRBD2 agrees at 13 bases. The CDR3 has 14 amino acids. The V gene end was trimmed by 3 bases and the J gene end by 12 bases; junction bases not matched to a gene: 8. CDR1 is MGHRA and CDR2 is YSYEKL in the germline V gene. This CDR3 is CASSHLLAGGHWYF. CDR3 in DNA: TGCGCCAGCAGCCATTTACTAGCGGGAGGGCATTGGTACTTC.

The CDR3 here is CATSDGQISNQPQHF. DNA of the CDR3: TGTGCCACCAGTGATGGACAGATTAGCAATCAGCCCCAGCATTTT. The V call is TRBV24-1, the J call TRBJ1-5; maybe TRBD1 (6 bases). CDR1 and CDR2 from the germline V gene are KGHDR and SFDVKD. The CDR3 runs 15 residues. V lost 3 bases to trimming and J lost 0 bases, with 8 bases between them.

The CDR3 DNA follows: TGCGCCAGCAGCCCATCGGGGGAGTACGAGCAGTACTTC. Translation: CASSPSGEYEQYF. The rearrangement uses TRBV5-1 and TRBJ2-7, with D maybe TRBD2 (6 bases). CDR3 length: 13 amino acids. Trimming stripped 4 bases from V and 4 bases from J, with 12 bases between. Germline CDR1 and CDR2: SGHRS and YFSETQ. The complete variable domain, with remaining parts taken from reference TRBV5-1 and TRBJ2-7, reads KAGVTQTPRYLIKTRGQQVTLSCSPISGHRSVSWYQQTPGQGLQFLFEYFSETQRNKGNFPGRFSGRQFSNSRSEMNVSTLELGDSALYLCASSPSGEYEQYFGPGTRLTVT.

This chain uses TRBV6-1 with TRBJ2-5; D possibly corresponds to TRBD2 (6 bases). The germline V and J ends were trimmed by 6 bases and 2 bases, with 16 bases remaining between them. The CDR3 is 15 amino acids. Germline V gene lookup returns CDR1 MNHNS and CDR2 SASEGT. CDR3: CASRFDGTAQETQYF. The CDR3 DNA reads as TGTGCCAGCAGGTTCGACGGGACTGCACAAGAGACCCAGTACTTC.

In nucleotides, the CDR3 is TGTGCCAGCAGTGTGACTAGCCCCTCCACAGATACGCAGTATTTT. It is translated as CASSVTSPSTDTQYF. J is TRBJ2-3 and V is TRBV25-1; 7 bases are a match to TRBD2. Germline CDR1 reads MGHDK; CDR2 reads SYGVNS. The junction had 6 bases not matched to a gene; V was cut back by 4 bases and J by 2 bases. This CDR3 has 15 residues.

This clone was seen just once. The chain uses TRBV7-9 and TRBJ2-3; D remains ambiguous. The length of the CDR3 is 13 residues. Germline CDR1 reads SEHNR; CDR2 reads FQNEAQ (reference sequence). Between the trimmed V and J ends, which lost 2 bases and 4 bases, there was a span of 7 bases. This CDR3 is CASSLSAPDTQYF. DNA for the CDR3: TGTGCCAGCAGCTTAAGCGCCCCAGATACGCAGTATTTT. Combining the CDR3 with reference TRBV7-9 and TRBJ2-3 gives the whole variable domain DTGVSQNPRHKITKRGQNVTFRCDPISEHNRLYWYRQTLGQGPEFLTYFQNEAQLEKSRLLSDRFSAERPKGSFSTLEIQRTEQGDSAMYLCASSLSAPDTQYFGPGTRLTVL.

This clone appeared a few times. Different DNA sequences within this sample yield the same CDR3. The genes are TRBV18 and TRBJ1-1; 8 bases are shared with TRBD1. The CDR3 length is 15 residues. V dropped 2 bases and J dropped 0; count of bases not matched to a gene: 2. The germline gives CDR1 KGHSH, CDR2 LQKENI. CDR3 DNA: TGTGCCAGCTCACCAGGACAGGGTTTGAACACTGAAGCTTTCTTT. Amino acid sequence: CASSPGQGLNTEAFF.

The chain carries TRBV2 and TRBJ1-1; no clear D gene. This CDR3 has 14 amino acids. CDR1 SNHLY and CDR2 FYNNEI come from the germline V gene. V lost 7 bases and J 5 bases, leaving 17 bases between the germline ends. CDR3 loop: CASTPKVGLTEAFF. The CDR3 DNA reads as TGTGCCAGCACCCCCAAGGTAGGACTGACTGAAGCTTTCTTT.

This rearrangement joins TRBV6-2 or TRBV6-3 to TRBJ2-2, with 11 bases aligning to TRBD2. The J segment lost 4 bases and the V segment lost 5 bases, leaving 3 bases of the junction unmatched. This CDR3 has 15 residues. In germline, CDR1 is MNHEY, CDR2 SVGEGT. The CDR3 DNA reads TGTGCCAGCAGTGGTAGCGGGAGGGTCACCGGGGAGCTGTTTTTT. Its translation: CASSGSGRVTGELFF.

This clone was seen more than once but under ten times. The CDR3 bases are TGTGCCAGCAGCCAAGATCTAGGGGCGCCAAATCAGCCCCAGCATTTT. This encodes CASSQDLGAPNQPQHF. This chain links TRBV4-2 with TRBJ1-5, with a possible D match to TRBD1 (5 bases). Trimming left V 0 bases short and J 4 bases short, with 13 bases between. Germline V gene lookup returns CDR1 LGHNA and CDR2 YNFKEQ. The CDR3 totals 16 residues.

The chain combines TRBV4-1 with TRBJ1-2; no clear D gene. Germline V gives CDR1 MGHRA, CDR2 YSYEKL. The V gene lost 0 bases and the J gene lost 5 bases, with 7 bases spanning the gap. This CDR3 region has 13 residues. CDR3 DNA: TGCGCCAGCAGCCAAGAAAGCGGTTATGGCTACACCTTC. Translating gives CASSQESGYGYTF.

The chain uses TRBV5-1 and TRBJ1-1, with D maybe TRBD1 (5 bases). Germline V lookup: CDR1 SGHRS, CDR2 YFSETQ. With 4 bases removed from V and 1 base from J, the gap between germline ends came to 11 bases. The CDR3 has 14 amino acids. CDR3 in DNA: TGCGCCAGCAGCCTAGGACACCAGAACACTGAAGCTTTCTTT. Amino acid sequence: CASSLGHQNTEAFF.

The V and J genes are TRBV29-1 and TRBJ2-7; tentative D call: TRBD1 (6 bases). The CDR3 covers 14 residues. Trimming took off 4 bases at V and 1 base at J, with 14 bases between the two ends. Germline V gives CDR1 SQVTM, CDR2 ANQGSEA. This CDR3 reads CSVVVFQGSYEQYF. In DNA, the CDR3 is TGCAGCGTTGTTGTTTTCCAGGGGTCCTACGAGCAGTACTTC.

V usage is TRBV7-6 and J usage is TRBJ2-2; 8 nucleotides line up with TRBD1. The CDR3 runs to 18 residues. CDR1 SGHVS and CDR2 FNYEAQ come from the germline V gene. Germline trimming cut 3 bases from V and 2 bases from J; bases unmatched to any gene: 11. CDR3 residues: CASSLVPPDRVNTGELFF. The DNA for the CDR3 is TGTGCCAGCAGCTTGGTTCCCCCGGACAGGGTCAACACCGGGGAGCTGTTTTTT.

The V call is TRBV14, the J call TRBJ2-7, with 10 positions matching TRBD2. Germline V gives CDR1 SGHDN, CDR2 FVKESK. V dropped 1 base and J dropped 1; count of bases not matched to a gene: 10. CDR3 length: 18 residues. As DNA, the CDR3 is TGTGCCAGCAGCCAAGGAGCTAGCGGGAGTTTCGATTCCTACGAGCAGTACTTC. This codes for CASSQGASGSFDSYEQYF.

The CDR3 region has the DNA TGTGCCAGTAGTATAAGAGGGAATACAGATACGCAGTATTTT. Amino acid sequence: CASSIRGNTDTQYF. J is TRBJ2-3 and V is TRBV19; maybe TRBD2 (5 bases). The CDR3 spans 14 residues. Trimming took off 2 bases at V and 3 bases at J, with 9 bases between the two ends. Germline loops: CDR1 LNHDA, CDR2 SQIVND (reference sequence).

The genes are TRBV7-2 and TRBJ2-1, with 8 positions matching TRBD2. The CDR3 contains 16 residues. V trimming: 5 bases; J trimming: 6 bases; junction bases outside the gene matches: 12. Looked up from germline, CDR1 is SGHTA and CDR2 is FQGNSA. The CDR3 bases are TGTGCCAGCAGCCAAGGACCGGGACTAGGCTTCAATGAGCAGTTCTTC. This codes for CASSQGPGLGFNEQFF.

V is TRBV2 and J is TRBJ1-2, with D unclear. CDR3 length equals 12 residues. Trimming pared 3 bases from V and 8 bases from J, leaving 10 bases between. Germline V gene lookup returns CDR1 SNHLY and CDR2 FYNNEI. The CDR3 DNA reads TGTGCCAGCAGTGACGCGGGAGGCGGCTACACCTTC. Its protein product is CASSDAGGGYTF.

The chain combines TRBV4-1 with TRBJ1-1; no firm D call. Germline V gene data show CDR1 as MGHRA and CDR2 as YSYEKL. Trimming pared 2 bases from V and 7 bases from J, leaving 11 bases between. There are 13 residues in the CDR3. CDR3 amino acids: CASSQTAGVEAFF. CDR3 coding DNA: TGCGCCAGCAGCCAAACAGCCGGCGTTGAAGCTTTCTTT.

This chain links TRBV6-5 with TRBJ1-4; weak D call: TRBD1 (5 bases). CDR1 is MNHEY and CDR2 is SVGAGI in the germline V gene. V was clipped by 11 bases and J by 6 bases, with 19 bases between them. This CDR3 is 14 amino acids long. The CDR3 loop reads CAGRRGGPYEKLFF. In nucleotides, the CDR3 is TGTGCCGGCCGACGCGGGGGACCTTATGAAAAACTGTTTTTT.

V gene TRBV4-1 combines with J gene TRBJ2-4; the match to TRBD1 covers 8 bases. The CDR3 extends over 19 amino acids. Looked up from germline, CDR1 is MGHRA and CDR2 is YSYEKL. The V and J ends lost 4 bases and 1 base, in that order; junction bases with no gene match: 15. The DNA of the CDR3 is TGCGCCAGCAGCCTAACGGACAGGGCGGCCGGTATGGCCAAAAACATTCAGTACTTC. It is translated as CASSLTDRAAGMAKNIQYF.

The V and J genes are TRBV6-5 and TRBJ2-2; a possible D gene is TRBD1 (5 bases). V gave up 3 bases and J gave up 4 bases, with 9 bases separating them. The CDR3 contains 14 residues. Germline V gene data show CDR1 as MNHEY and CDR2 as SVGAGI. The CDR3 region has the DNA TGTGCCAGCAGTTATTCCAGGGTCACCGGGGAGCTGTTTTTT. Its translation is CASSYSRVTGELFF.

The J gene is TRBJ2-7, the V gene TRBV12-5; the match to TRBD1 covers 8 bases. In germline, CDR1 is LGHNT, CDR2 FRNRAP. The CDR3 consists of 14 residues. V was pared by 1 base and J by 5 bases, with 4 bases of the junction left unmatched. The CDR3 DNA sequence: TGTGCTAGTGGTTTGGCGTCAGGGGGCAACGAGCAGTACTTC. This translates into CASGLASGGNEQYF.

J is TRBJ2-1 and V is TRBV7-9, with 13 bases identical to TRBD2. The germline V gene encodes CDR1 SEHNR and CDR2 FQNEAQ (reference sequence). The V segment lost 5 bases and the J segment 4 bases; nucleotides outside the gene matches: 11. This CDR3 contains 18 residues. The CDR3 nucleotides are TGTGCCAGCAGCCCACGGGGACTAGCGGGAAGGGTTTACAATGAGCAGTTCTTC. Translation gives CASSPRGLAGRVYNEQFF. The full variable domain, rest sourced from reference TRBV7-9 and TRBJ2-1, is DTGVSQNPRHKITKRGQNVTFRCDPISEHNRLYWYRQTLGQGPEFLTYFQNEAQLEKSRLLSDRFSAERPKGSFSTLEIQRTEQGDSAMYLCASSPRGLAGRVYNEQFFGPGTRLTVL.

J is TRBJ2-7 and V is TRBV6-5; 8 nucleotides align to TRBD1. The CDR3 has 13 amino acids. Germline V gene data show CDR1 as MNHEY and CDR2 as SVGAGI. J lost 2 bases, V lost 7 bases, and 4 bases had no gene match. The CDR3 reads CASTAGGTYEQYF. The CDR3 bases are TGTGCCAGCACGGCAGGGGGCACCTACGAGCAGTACTTC.

This clone was seen once. The chain recombines TRBV7-3 with TRBJ2-1; TRBD2 matches 7 bases. The V gene end was trimmed by 3 bases and the J gene end by 7 bases; junction bases not matched to a gene: 9. This CDR3 comprises 15 residues. From germline, CDR1 is SGHTA and CDR2 FQGTGA. As DNA, the CDR3 is TGTGCCAGCAGCTTTCCGAGCGGGACCAGAAATGAGCAGTTCTTC. Residues: CASSFPSGTRNEQFF. The full variable domain, with the rest looked up from reference TRBV7-3 and TRBJ2-1, is GAGVSQTPSNKVTEKGKYVELRCDPISGHTALYWYRQSLGQGPEFLIYFQGTGAADDSGLPNDRFFAVRPEGSVSTLKIQRTERGDSAVYLCASSFPSGTRNEQFFGPGTRLTVL.